Reported below is one T cell receptor beta chain. Its antigen remains unidentified. The data were taken from a study of cytomegalovirus exposure and HLA in healthy donors. Study at large: It was reported in a later analysis that the 100 to 150 validation repertoires used the same platform as the 550 to 800 first-cohort repertoires.

V was shortened by 6 bases and J by 1 base, with 13 bases between the two germline ends. Germline V gives CDR1 SQVTM, CDR2 ANQGSEA. The CDR3 spans 14 residues. Study-level results: Whilst most TCR sequences proved rare, a subset of public TCRs occurred across many donors.

Only in-frame clones appear in the TCRdb table, and some are missing; sequencing was by immunoSEQ multiplex PCR. The sample has around 150,000 clones, 80% to 90% seen once. This receptor was obtained from a woman under 30 in good health and CMV-seronegative. The V gene is TRBV29-1, the J gene TRBJ2-1; D gene ambiguous. Input material: PBMCs. This CDR3 is CSVRSDISYNEQFF. In DNA, the CDR3 is TGCAGCGTCAGAAGTGACATATCCTACAATGAGCAGTTCTTC.